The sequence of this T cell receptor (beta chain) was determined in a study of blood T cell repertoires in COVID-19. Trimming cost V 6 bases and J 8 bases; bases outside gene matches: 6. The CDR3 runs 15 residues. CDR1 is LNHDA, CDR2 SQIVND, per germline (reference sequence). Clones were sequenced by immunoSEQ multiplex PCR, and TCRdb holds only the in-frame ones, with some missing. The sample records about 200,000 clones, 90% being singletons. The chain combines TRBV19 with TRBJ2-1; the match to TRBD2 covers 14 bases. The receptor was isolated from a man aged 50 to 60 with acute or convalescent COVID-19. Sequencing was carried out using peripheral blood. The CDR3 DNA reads TGTGCCAGTAGAACCGGGACTAGCGGGAGTTATGAGCAGTTCTTC. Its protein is CASRTGTSGSYEQFF.